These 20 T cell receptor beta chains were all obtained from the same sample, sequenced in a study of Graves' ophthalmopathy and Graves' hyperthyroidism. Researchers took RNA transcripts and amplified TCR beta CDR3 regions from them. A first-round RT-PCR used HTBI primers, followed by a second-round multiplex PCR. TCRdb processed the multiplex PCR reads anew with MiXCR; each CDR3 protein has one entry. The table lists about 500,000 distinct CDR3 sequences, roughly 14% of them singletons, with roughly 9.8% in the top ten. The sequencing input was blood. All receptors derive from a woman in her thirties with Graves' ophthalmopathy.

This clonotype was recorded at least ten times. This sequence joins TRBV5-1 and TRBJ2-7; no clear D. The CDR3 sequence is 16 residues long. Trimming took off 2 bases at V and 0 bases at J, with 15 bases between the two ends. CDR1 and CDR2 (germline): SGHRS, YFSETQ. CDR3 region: CASSFPTASSSYEQYF. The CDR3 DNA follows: TGCGCCAGCAGCTTTCCTACGGCCTCAAGCTCCTACGAGCAGTACTTC.

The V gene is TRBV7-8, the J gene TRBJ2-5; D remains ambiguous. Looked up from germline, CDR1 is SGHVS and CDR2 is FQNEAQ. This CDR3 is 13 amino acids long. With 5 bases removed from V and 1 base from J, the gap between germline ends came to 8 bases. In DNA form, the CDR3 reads TGTGCCAGCAGCGTGTTTGGCCAAGAGACCCAGTACTTC. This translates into CASSVFGQETQYF.

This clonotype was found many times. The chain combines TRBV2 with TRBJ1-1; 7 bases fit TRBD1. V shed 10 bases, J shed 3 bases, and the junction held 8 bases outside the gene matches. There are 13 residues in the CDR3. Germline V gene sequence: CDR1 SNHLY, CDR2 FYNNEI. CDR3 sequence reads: CAKTGREDTEAFF. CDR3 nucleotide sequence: TGTGCCAAGACAGGGCGGGAGGACACTGAAGCTTTCTTT.

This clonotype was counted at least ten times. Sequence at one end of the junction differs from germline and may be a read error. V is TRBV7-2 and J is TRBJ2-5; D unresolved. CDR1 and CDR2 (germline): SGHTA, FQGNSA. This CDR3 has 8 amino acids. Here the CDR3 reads CASSLKGF. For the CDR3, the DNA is TGTGCCAGCAGCTTAAAGGGATTC.

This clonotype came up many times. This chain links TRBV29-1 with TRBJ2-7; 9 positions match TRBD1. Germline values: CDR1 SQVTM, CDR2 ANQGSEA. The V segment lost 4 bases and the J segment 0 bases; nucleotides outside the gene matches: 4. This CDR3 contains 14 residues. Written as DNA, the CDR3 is TGCAGCGTTGTGGACAGGGGCTCCTCCTACGAGCAGTACTTC. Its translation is CSVVDRGSSYEQYF.

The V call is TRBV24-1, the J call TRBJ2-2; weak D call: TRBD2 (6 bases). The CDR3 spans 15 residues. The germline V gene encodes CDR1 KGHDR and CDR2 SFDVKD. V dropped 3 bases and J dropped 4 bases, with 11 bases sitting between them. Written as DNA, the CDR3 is TGTGCCACCAGTGATCCGGGACTGGCCACCGGGGAGCTGTTTTTT. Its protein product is CATSDPGLATGELFF.

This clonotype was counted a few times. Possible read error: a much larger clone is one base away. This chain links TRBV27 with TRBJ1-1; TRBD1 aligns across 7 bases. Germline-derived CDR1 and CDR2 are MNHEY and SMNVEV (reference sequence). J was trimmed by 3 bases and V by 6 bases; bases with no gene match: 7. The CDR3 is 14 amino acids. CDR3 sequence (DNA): TGTGCCAGCAGACCCGGGACAGAGTACACTGAAGCTTTCTTT. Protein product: CASRPGTEYTEAFF.

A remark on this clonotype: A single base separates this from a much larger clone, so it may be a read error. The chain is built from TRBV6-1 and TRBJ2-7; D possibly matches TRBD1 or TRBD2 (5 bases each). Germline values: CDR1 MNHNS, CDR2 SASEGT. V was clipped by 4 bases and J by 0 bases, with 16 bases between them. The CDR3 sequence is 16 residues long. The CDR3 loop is CASSGYGDRSSYEQYF. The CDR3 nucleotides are TGTGCCAGCAGTGGATATGGGGACCGAAGCTCCTACGAGCAGTACTTC.

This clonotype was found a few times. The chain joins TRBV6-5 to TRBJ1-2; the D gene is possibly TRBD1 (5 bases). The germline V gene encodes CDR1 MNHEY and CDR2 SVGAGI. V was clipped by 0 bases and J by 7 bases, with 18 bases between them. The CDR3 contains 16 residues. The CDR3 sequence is CASSYSGGLGMGGYTF. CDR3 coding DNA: TGTGCCAGCAGTTACTCGGGGGGATTGGGTATGGGTGGCTACACCTTC.

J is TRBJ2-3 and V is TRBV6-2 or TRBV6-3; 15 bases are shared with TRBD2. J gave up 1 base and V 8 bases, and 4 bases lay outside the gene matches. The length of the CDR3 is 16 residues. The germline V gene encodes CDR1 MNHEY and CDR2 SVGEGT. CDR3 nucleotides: TGTGCCAGCGGGACTAGCGGGGGGTTAGGCACAGATACGCAGTATTTT. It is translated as CASGTSGGLGTDTQYF.

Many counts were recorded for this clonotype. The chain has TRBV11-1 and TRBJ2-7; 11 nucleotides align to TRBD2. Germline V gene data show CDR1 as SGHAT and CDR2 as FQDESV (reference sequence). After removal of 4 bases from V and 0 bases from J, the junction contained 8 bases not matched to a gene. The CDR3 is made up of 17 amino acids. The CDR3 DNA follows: TGTGCCAGCAGCTCACCGACTAGCGGGGAGAGCTCCTACGAGCAGTACTTC. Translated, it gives CASSSPTSGESSYEQYF.

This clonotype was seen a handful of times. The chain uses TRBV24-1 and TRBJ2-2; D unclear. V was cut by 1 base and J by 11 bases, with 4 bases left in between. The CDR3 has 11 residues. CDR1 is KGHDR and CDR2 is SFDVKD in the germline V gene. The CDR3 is CATSDFSELFF. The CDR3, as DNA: TGTGCCACCAGTGATTTTTCCGAGCTGTTTTTT.

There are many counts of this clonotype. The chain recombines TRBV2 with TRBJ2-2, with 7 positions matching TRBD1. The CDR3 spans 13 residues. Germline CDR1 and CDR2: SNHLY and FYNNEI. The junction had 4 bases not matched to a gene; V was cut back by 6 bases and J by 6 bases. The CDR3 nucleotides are TGTGCCAGCAGAGAAAGGGGGCCCGGGGAGCTGTTTTTT. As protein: CASRERGPGELFF.

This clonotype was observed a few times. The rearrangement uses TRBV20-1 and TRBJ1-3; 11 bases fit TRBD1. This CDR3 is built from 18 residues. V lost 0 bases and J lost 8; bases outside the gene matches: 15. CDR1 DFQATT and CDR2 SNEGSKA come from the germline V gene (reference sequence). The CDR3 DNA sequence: TGCAGTGCTAGAGATCATGAGGACAGGGGGCAAGCTAGATACACCATATATTTT. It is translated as CSARDHEDRGQARYTIYF.

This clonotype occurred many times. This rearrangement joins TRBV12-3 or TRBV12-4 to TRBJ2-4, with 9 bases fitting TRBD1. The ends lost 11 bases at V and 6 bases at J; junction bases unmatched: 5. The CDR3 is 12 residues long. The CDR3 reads CAAGTGLNIQYF. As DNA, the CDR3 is TGTGCCGCGGGGACAGGGTTAAACATTCAGTACTTC.

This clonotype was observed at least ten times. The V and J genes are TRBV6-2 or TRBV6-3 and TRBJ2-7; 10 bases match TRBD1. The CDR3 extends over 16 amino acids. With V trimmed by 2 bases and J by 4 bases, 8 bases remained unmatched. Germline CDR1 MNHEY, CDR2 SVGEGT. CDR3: CASSYLRTGGEYEQYF. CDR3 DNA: TGTGCCAGCAGTTACCTACGGACAGGGGGAGAATACGAGCAGTACTTC.

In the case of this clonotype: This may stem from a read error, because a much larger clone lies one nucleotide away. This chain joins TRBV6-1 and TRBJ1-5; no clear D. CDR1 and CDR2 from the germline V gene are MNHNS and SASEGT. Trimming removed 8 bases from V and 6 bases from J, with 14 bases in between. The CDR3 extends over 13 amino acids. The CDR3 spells CASSPIRAQPQHF. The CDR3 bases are TGTGCCAGCTCCCCGATACGGGCTCAGCCCCAGCATTTT.

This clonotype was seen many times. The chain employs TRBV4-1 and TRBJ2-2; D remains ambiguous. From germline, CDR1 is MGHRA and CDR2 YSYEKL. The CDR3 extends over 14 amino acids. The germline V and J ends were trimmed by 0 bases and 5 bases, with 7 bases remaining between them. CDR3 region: CASSQEMGTGELFF. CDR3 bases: TGCGCCAGCAGCCAAGAAATGGGGACCGGGGAGCTGTTTTTT.

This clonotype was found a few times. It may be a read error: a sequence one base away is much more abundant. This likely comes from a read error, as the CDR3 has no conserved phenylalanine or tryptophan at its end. DNA for the CDR3: TGTGCCAGCAGTTTTGACCAGGGGGTAGCTCAGCCCCAGCATTCT. Amino acid sequence: CASSFDQGVAQPQHS. This chain links TRBV6-2 or TRBV6-3 with TRBJ1-5; 7 bases are a match to TRBD1. CDR3 length: 15 residues. CDR1 and CDR2 (germline): MNHEY, SVGEGT. J lost 6 bases, V lost 4 bases, and 9 bases had no gene match.

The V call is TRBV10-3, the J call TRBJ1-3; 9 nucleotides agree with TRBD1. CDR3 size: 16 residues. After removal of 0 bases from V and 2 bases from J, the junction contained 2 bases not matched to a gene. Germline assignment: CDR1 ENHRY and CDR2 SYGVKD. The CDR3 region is CAISESRDRAGNTIYF. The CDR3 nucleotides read TGTGCCATCAGTGAGTCGAGGGACAGGGCTGGAAACACCATATATTTT.